Listed below are T cell receptor beta chains from one sample, sequenced in a study of technical replicates of blood from a handful of donors. Assay: immunoSEQ multiplex PCR; the TCRdb copy retains only in-frame clones and omits some. Of tens of thousands of clones in the sample, roughly 94% were seen once. Sequenced input: T cells isolated from PBMCs. These receptors were obtained from a human donor in good health. Each CDR3 is given with its conserved first and last residue. Fields, in order: J gene, D gene, clone size, V gene, CDR3 DNA, CDR3 protein. D genes are given only for firm matches. Not all rows give a size; the values are once, few, many and, for expanded clones, a class.

>TRBJ2-5|TRBD1|NA|TRBV7-8
TGTGCCAGCAGCTTTGGGACAGGGCAAGAGACCCAGTACTTC
CASSFGTGQETQYF
>TRBJ2-1|TRBD2|NA|TRBV5-1
TGCGCCAGCAGCGGAGGGACTAGCGGGAGGGCCACTGAGCAGTTCTTC
CASSGGTSGRATEQFF
>TRBJ2-7|NA|once|TRBV5-1
TGCGCCAGCAGGCCTCAGGTAACCTACGAGCAGTACTTC
CASRPQVTYEQYF
>TRBJ1-6|NA|NA|TRBV6-6
TGTGCCAGCTTGACTATCAATTCACCCCTCCACTTT
CASLTINSPLHF
>TRBJ2-3|NA|once|TRBV7-3
TGTGCCAGCAGCCCAATACAGGGTAGCACAGATACGCAGTATTTT
CASSPIQGSTDTQYF
>TRBJ2-1|TRBD1|NA|TRBV5-1
TGCGCCAGCAGCTCAACCGGGACAGGGGTATACAATGAGCAGTTCTTC
CASSSTGTGVYNEQFF
>TRBJ2-1|TRBD2|NA|TRBV11-2
TGTGCCAGCTCCGGGACTAGATACAATGAGCAGTTCTTC
CASSGTRYNEQFF
>TRBJ2-7|TRBD2|NA|TRBV6-5
TGTGCCAGCAAAGGCCAGGGAGGGAGAAGGGCCGAGCAGTACTTC
CASKGQGGRRAEQYF
>TRBJ2-1|NA|NA|TRBV6-6
TGTGCCAGCAATCCCTCAACATACAATGAGCAGTTCTTC
CASNPSTYNEQFF
>TRBJ1-4|NA|NA|TRBV9
TGTGCCAGCAGCCCATCGGGTGGTGAAGGAAGAGAAAAACTGTTTTTT
CASSPSGGEGREKLFF
>TRBJ2-5|TRBD2|NA|TRBV5-1
TGCGCCAGCAGCTTAGGACTAGCGTTGACCCAAGAGACCCAGTACTTC
CASSLGLALTQETQYF
>TRBJ2-5|NA|NA|TRBV5-1
TGCGCCAGCAGCTTGGAGGGAGGAGAGACCCAGTACTTC
CASSLEGGETQYF
>TRBJ2-7|TRBD2|NA|TRBV28
TGTGCCAGCAGTCCTTTGATCGGACTAGCGGAGCCCGAGCAGTACTTC
CASSPLIGLAEPEQYF
>TRBJ1-1|NA|NA|TRBV28
TGTGCCAGCAGCAACTGGGGGTATGACGTCTCGGGGGACGTGAACACTGAAGCTTTCTTT
CASSNWGYDVSGDVNTEAFF
>TRBJ1-1|NA|NA|TRBV23-1
TGCGCCAGCACCCACACCACAGGGTTGGGCACTGAAGCTTTCTTT
CASTHTTGLGTEAFF
>TRBJ2-7|NA|few|TRBV5-1
TGCGCCAGCAGCTTGGAGGGGGAAGGTTACGAGCAGTACTTC
CASSLEGEGYEQYF
>TRBJ1-1|NA|NA|TRBV11-2
TGTGCCAGCAGCCCGACGTTCGTCCGGGGTCCTAGCACTGAAGCTTTCTTT
CASSPTFVRGPSTEAFF
>TRBJ2-7|TRBD2|NA|TRBV28
TGTGCCAGCGATACTAGCGGTCCTCCCTACGAGCAGTACTTC
CASDTSGPPYEQYF
>TRBJ1-1|TRBD1|NA|TRBV18
TGTGCCAGCTCAGCAGGGGGCATGAACACTGAAGCTTTCTTT
CASSAGGMNTEAFF
>TRBJ2-1|NA|NA|TRBV5-1
TGCGCCAGCAGCTTGGGTGCCAGCTCCTACAATGAGCAGTTCTTC
CASSLGASSYNEQFF
>TRBJ2-2|TRBD1|NA|TRBV7-3
TGTGCCAGCAGCTCAACAGGGGGCACCGGGGAGCTGTTTTTT
CASSSTGGTGELFF
>TRBJ2-7|TRBD2|NA|TRBV7-9
TGTGCCAGCAGCACTTACCTTAGCGGGCGTAGCTCCTACGAGCAGTACTTC
CASSTYLSGRSSYEQYF
>TRBJ2-7|NA|NA|TRBV6-6
TGTGCCAGCAGTTACGCCTCCAGTTCCTACGAGCAGTACTTC
CASSYASSSYEQYF
>TRBJ2-1|TRBD2|NA|TRBV12-5
TGTGCTAGTGGTTTGGTACGTCAAGCGGGAGGCCCAGTTTTAGTGCAGTTCTTC
CASGLVRQAGGPVLVQFF
>TRBJ1-1|NA|NA|TRBV5-4
TGTGCCAGCAGCTTGGGACAGGCGAACACTGAAGCTTTCTTT
CASSLGQANTEAFF
>TRBJ2-7|NA|NA|TRBV15
TGTGCCACCAGCAGAGATGGCACAGGGAGCGAGCAGTACTTC
CATSRDGTGSEQYF
>TRBJ1-2|NA|NA|TRBV6-5
TGTGCCAGCAGTCTCACTCAGGGAGGGGGCTATGGCTACACCTTC
CASSLTQGGGYGYTF
>TRBJ1-5|TRBD1|NA|TRBV6-5
TGTGCCAGCAGAAGACAGGGGTTCGCCAATCAGCCCCAGCATTTT
CASRRQGFANQPQHF
>TRBJ1-4|NA|few|TRBV29-1
TGCAGCGTTGCTAGGGAGAGTGAAAAACTGTTTTTT
CSVARESEKLFF
>TRBJ2-1|NA|NA|TRBV13
TGTGCCAGCAGCTTAGTTCACTCCCAGGGGACACATGAGCAGTTCTTC
CASSLVHSQGTHEQFF
>TRBJ2-7|NA|NA|TRBV5-1
TGCGCCAGCAGCTTGTCTCCAGGGGTTAACGAGCAGTACTTC
CASSLSPGVNEQYF
>TRBJ2-1|NA|NA|TRBV7-2
TGTGCCAGCAGCCTACTCCTCTCCGATGAGCAGTTCTTC
CASSLLLSDEQFF
>TRBJ1-2|NA|few|TRBV6-6
TGTGCCAGCAGGAGACAGTCCCGCGACGGCTACACCTTC
CASRRQSRDGYTF
>TRBJ1-2|TRBD1|NA|TRBV9
TGTGCCAGCGCCGACAGGGCCTATGGCTACACCTTC
CASADRAYGYTF
>TRBJ1-5|TRBD1|NA|TRBV5-1
TGCGCCAGCAGCCCTACAGGGGCTAATCAGCCCCAGCATTTT
CASSPTGANQPQHF
>TRBJ2-5|TRBD2|NA|TRBV28
TGTGCCAGCAGTTTCGGACTAGCGGGAGGCCTCGAGACCCAGTACTTC
CASSFGLAGGLETQYF
>TRBJ1-5|NA|NA|TRBV6-6
TGTGCCAGCAGTTCCAACCTCGGGGTGTCTAATCAGCCCCAGCATTTT
CASSSNLGVSNQPQHF
>TRBJ1-1|NA|NA|TRBV5-1
TGCGCCAGCAGGTTACAGAGTGAAGCTTTCTTT
CASRLQSEAFF
>TRBJ1-1|TRBD1|NA|TRBV10-1
TGCGCCAGCAGTGGCCCCCTCGGGACAGGGGGTAGCCGGACTGAAGCTTTCTTT
CASSGPLGTGGSRTEAFF
>TRBJ1-1|TRBD1|NA|TRBV6-5
TGTGCCAGCAGCCCGGGACAGGACGAAGCTTTCTTT
CASSPGQDEAFF
>TRBJ1-3|NA|NA|TRBV13
TGTGCCAGCAGCACCCTGGGCGAGGGAAGAAACACCATATATTTT
CASSTLGEGRNTIYF
>TRBJ2-7|NA|NA|TRBV14
TGTGCCAGCAGCCGAGGTTCTGAGCAGTACTTC
CASSRGSEQYF
>TRBJ2-3|NA|NA|TRBV11-2
TGTGCCAGCAGCCATACAGATACGCAGTATTTT
CASSHTDTQYF
>TRBJ2-7|TRBD1|NA|TRBV5-1
TGCGCCAGCAGCCGTTTGGACCTCCACCGGGACAGGGCTGGCGAGCAGTACTTC
CASSRLDLHRDRAGEQYF
>TRBJ2-1|NA|NA|TRBV7-9
TGTGCCAGCAGGGGGGGACGCGAGCAGTTCTTC
CASRGGREQFF
>TRBJ2-1|TRBD2|NA|TRBV7-9
TGTGCCAGCAGCTTAGTTTCTAGCGGGGGGTCAGGATCCTACAATGAGCAGTTCTTC
CASSLVSSGGSGSYNEQFF
>TRBJ1-2|NA|NA|TRBV10-2
TGCGCCAGCAGTGAGTCAGGGGTGATGGGCTACACCTTC
CASSESGVMGYTF
>TRBJ2-7|TRBD2|once|TRBV28
TGTGCCAGCAGTTTTACTAGCGGACAATACGAGCAGTACTTC
CASSFTSGQYEQYF
>TRBJ2-3|NA|NA|TRBV9
TGTGCCAGCAACTCCGAAGTCGTTTTGAGCGCAGATACGCAGTATTTT
CASNSEVVLSADTQYF
>TRBJ2-1|NA|NA|TRBV15
TGTGCCACCAGCAGAGATCCGATGTATACTTACAATGAGCAGTTCTTC
CATSRDPMYTYNEQFF
>TRBJ2-5|NA|NA|TRBV7-9
TGTGCCAGCAGCTCCGACGGGGAGACCCAGTACTTC
CASSSDGETQYF
>TRBJ2-7|TRBD2|NA|TRBV9
TGTGCCAGCAGCCCTAGCGGGTTCTCCTACGAGCAGTACTTC
CASSPSGFSYEQYF
>TRBJ2-2|TRBD2|NA|TRBV11-3
TGTGCCAGCAGCTTAGATGGACTAGCGGGAACCGGGGAGCTGTTTTTT
CASSLDGLAGTGELFF
>TRBJ2-7|TRBD2|NA|TRBV10-3
TGTGCCATCAGTGGGACTAGCGGGAGCTCGGTCTCATACGAGCAGTACTTC
CAISGTSGSSVSYEQYF
>TRBJ1-1|TRBD1|NA|TRBV5-4
TGTGCCAGCAGCACGACAGGGAGAGGCGCTTTCTTT
CASSTTGRGAFF